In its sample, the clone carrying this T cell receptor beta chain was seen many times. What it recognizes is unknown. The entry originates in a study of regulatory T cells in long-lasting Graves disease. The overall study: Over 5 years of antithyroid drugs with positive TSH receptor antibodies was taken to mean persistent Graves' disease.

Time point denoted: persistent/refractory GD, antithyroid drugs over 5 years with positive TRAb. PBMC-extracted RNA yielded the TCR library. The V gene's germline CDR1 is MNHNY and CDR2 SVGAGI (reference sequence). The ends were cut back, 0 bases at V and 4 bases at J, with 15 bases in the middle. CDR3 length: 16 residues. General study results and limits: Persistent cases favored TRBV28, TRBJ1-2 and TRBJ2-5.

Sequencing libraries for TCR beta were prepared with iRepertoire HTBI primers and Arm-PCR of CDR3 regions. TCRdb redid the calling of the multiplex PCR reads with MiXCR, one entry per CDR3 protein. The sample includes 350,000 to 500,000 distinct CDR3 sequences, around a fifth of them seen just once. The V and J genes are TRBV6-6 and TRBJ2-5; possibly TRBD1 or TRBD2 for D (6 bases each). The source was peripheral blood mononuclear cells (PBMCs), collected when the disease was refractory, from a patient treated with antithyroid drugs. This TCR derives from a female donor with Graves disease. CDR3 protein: CASSYSIWGAGETQYF. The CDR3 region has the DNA TGTGCCAGCAGTTACTCGATTTGGGGGGCTGGAGAGACCCAGTACTTC.